These T cell receptor beta chains were read from a single sample in a study of blood T cell repertoires in COVID-19. The assay was immunoSEQ multiplex PCR, and TCRdb's table has in-frame clones only and misses some. Of some 200,000 clones listed, 75% to 85% are singletons. Input material: PBMCs or T cells enriched from blood (not recorded which). These receptors were obtained from a middle-aged man who had recovered from COVID-19. Each CDR3 is given with its conserved first and last residue. Each record gives: V gene, J gene, clone size, D gene, CDR3 DNA, CDR3 protein. The D gene is left open where the match is weak. The size of a clone is reported for some rows only, either as once, few or many, or as a class for expanded clones.

TRBV9	TRBJ1-2	.	.	TGTGCCAGCAGCTCCTCTCAGGGGGGCTACACCTTC	CASSSSQGGYTF
TRBV11-2	TRBJ1-5	.	TRBD1	TGTGCCAGCAGTTTGACAGGGGGCAGTCAGCCCCAGCATTTT	CASSLTGGSQPQHF
TRBV5-4	TRBJ2-5	.	.	TGTGCCAGCAGTTCAGTGTACCAAGAGACCCAGTACTTC	CASSSVYQETQYF
TRBV4-1	TRBJ1-6	.	.	TGCGCCAGCAGCCAAGATCGACGGGGGTATAATTCACCCCTCCACTTT	CASSQDRRGYNSPLHF
TRBV5-6	TRBJ2-7	.	.	TGTGCCAGCAGCAGCCTCTTAGGGGGGGCTGTGGGAGAGCAGTACTTC	CASSSLLGGAVGEQYF
TRBV19	TRBJ1-5	.	.	TGTGCCAGTAGTATCCTAGCTTCTAGCAATCAGCCCCAGCATTTT	CASSILASSNQPQHF
TRBV28	TRBJ1-5	.	.	TGTGCCAGCACCTACATTTTCAGGGGAAATCAGCCCCAGCATTTT	CASTYIFRGNQPQHF
TRBV6-2/TRBV6-3	TRBJ2-1	.	TRBD2	TGTGCCAGCAGTTACGGGCTAGCGGGAGTTAATGAGCAGTTCTTC	CASSYGLAGVNEQFF
TRBV27	TRBJ2-7	.	TRBD1	TGTGCCAGCAGTTTCTCTCTCGGGACAGGGCCGAACGAGCAGTACTTC	CASSFSLGTGPNEQYF
TRBV3-1/TRBV3-2	TRBJ2-4	.	TRBD2	TGTGCCAGCAGCCGAAAAGTGGCGGGGGGGGATAGAAACATTCAGTACTTC	CASSRKVAGGDRNIQYF
TRBV18	TRBJ2-7	.	TRBD2	TGTGCCAGCTCACAGGGACTACGGGTCGAGCAGTACTTC	CASSQGLRVEQYF
TRBV6-5	TRBJ2-7	.	TRBD2	TGTGCCAGCACCCCCGGATCCAGCGGGAGCTACGAGCAGTACTTC	CASTPGSSGSYEQYF
TRBV10-3	TRBJ2-1	.	TRBD2	TGTGCCATCAGTGAGTCGAGCGGGAGAACGAATGAGCAGTTCTTC	CAISESSGRTNEQFF
TRBV6-5	TRBJ1-5	.	.	TGTGCCAGCAGTTATAACAGCAACCAGCCCCAGCATTTT	CASSYNSNQPQHF
TRBV6-4	TRBJ1-4	.	TRBD1	TGTGCCAGCAGTGGACCCGGGACAGCAATCTTAGCAACTAATGAAAAACTGTTTTTT	CASSGPGTAILATNEKLFF
TRBV2	TRBJ1-4	few	TRBD1	TGTGCCAGCAGTGAAACCGGGACAGGGAACGAAAAACTGTTTTTT	CASSETGTGNEKLFF
TRBV5-1	TRBJ2-3	.	.	TGCGCCAGCAGCCCAGGGGACAACACAGATACGCAGTATTTT	CASSPGDNTDTQYF
TRBV18	TRBJ2-5	.	TRBD2	TGTGCCAGCTCACCCCTCGGGGGGTCACAAGAGACCCAGTACTTC	CASSPLGGSQETQYF